These 9 T cell receptor beta chains originate from one sample sequenced in a study of shared clonotypes between healthy human individuals (dated by TCRdb to the early 2020s). The protocol used for the library was the immunoSEQ multiplex PCR assay. TCRdb holds this immuneACCESS table with in-frame rearrangements only. Some clones are missing; in checked studies, unresolved V genes explain under half, and the rest has no known cause. The sample contains fewer than 850,000 clones, 60% to 80% of them found a single time. About 2% of the sample is taken by the ten largest. Material for sequencing was memory CD4+ T cells sorted from blood. The meaning of the sample's cell subset or site label: CD45RA-negative fraction. The receptors originated from a woman in her 30s in good health.

On this clone: This sample includes further DNA sequences coding for the same CDR3. The gene calls are TRBV20-1 and TRBJ1-5; D possibly corresponds to TRBD1 (5 bases). The CDR3 length is 11 residues. Germline V CDR1 and CDR2: DFQATT, SNEGSKA (reference sequence). Trimming pared 3 bases from V and 6 bases from J, leaving 6 bases between. CDR3 in amino acids: CSARGGQPQHF. The DNA for the CDR3 is TGCAGTGCTAGGGGGGGTCAGCCCCAGCATTTT.

This clone was picked up one time. This chain joins TRBV19 and TRBJ2-5, with 9 bases aligning to TRBD1. V gave up 6 bases and J gave up 2 bases; unmatched junction bases: 7. The CDR3 spans 15 residues. Germline loops: CDR1 LNHDA, CDR2 SQIVND (reference sequence). The CDR3 loop is CASRLQGAGQETQYF. The CDR3 nucleotides are TGTGCCAGTAGATTACAGGGGGCCGGACAAGAGACCCAGTACTTC.

The DNA of the CDR3 is TGTGCCAGCAGTGAAGCCTCGGGACTGCACTCTCCCGGGCAGTACTTC. This encodes CASSEASGLHSPGQYF. J is TRBJ2-7 and V is TRBV6-1, with D perhaps matching TRBD2 (6 bases). There are 16 residues in the CDR3. Trimming left V 0 bases short and J 9 bases short, with 21 bases between. Germline assignment: CDR1 MNHNS and CDR2 SASEGT.

This chain links TRBV12-5 with TRBJ1-5, with D tentatively TRBD1 (6 bases). Trimming pared 2 bases from V and 0 bases from J, leaving 11 bases between. The CDR3 totals 16 residues. Germline V gene lookup returns CDR1 LGHNT and CDR2 FRNRAP. The CDR3 nucleotides read TGTGCTAGTGGTTTGCGGGGGCCGCCTAGCAATCAGCCCCAGCATTTT. Amino acid sequence: CASGLRGPPSNQPQHF.

This sequence joins TRBV5-4 and TRBJ2-7; tentatively, D is TRBD1 (9 bases). Germline V gene sequence: CDR1 SGHNT, CDR2 YYREEE (reference sequence). The length of the CDR3 is 15 residues. Trimming removed 3 bases from V and 6 bases from J, with 19 bases in between. The CDR3 loop is CASSSGGDRAFEQYF. Written as DNA, the CDR3 is TGTGCCAGCAGCTCGGGGGGGGACAGGGCTTTCGAGCAGTACTTC.

The CDR3 bases are TGTGCCAGCAGAGACCGTCCGAATGTCAATGAGCAGTTCTTC. This translates into CASRDRPNVNEQFF. The chain couples TRBV27 to TRBJ2-1; D ambiguous. The germline V gene has CDR1 MNHEY and CDR2 SMNVEV (reference sequence). This CDR3 spans 14 amino acids. With 6 bases removed from V and 6 bases from J, the gap between germline ends came to 15 bases.

The chain employs TRBV28 and TRBJ2-7; D is unclear. This CDR3 is built from 14 residues. Germline loops: CDR1 MDHEN, CDR2 SYDVKM. V was clipped by 1 base and J by 2 bases, with 9 bases between them. CDR3 in DNA: TGTGCCAGCAGTTTATACACCCGAGCCTACGAGCAGTACTTC. Its protein is CASSLYTRAYEQYF.

J is TRBJ2-7 and V is TRBV6-5, with 7 bases fitting TRBD1. Germline lookup yields CDR1 MNHEY and CDR2 SVGAGI. V shed 6 bases, J shed 5 bases, and the junction held 7 bases outside the gene matches. This CDR3 contains 13 residues. This CDR3 reads CASSTDRRDEQYF. The CDR3 DNA reads as TGTGCCAGCAGCACGGACAGGCGGGACGAGCAGTACTTC.

CDR3 amino acids: CASSLSRKDTQYF. CDR3 in DNA: TGTGCCAGCAGTTTATCCCGAAAGGATACGCAGTATTTT. The J gene is TRBJ2-3, the V gene TRBV28; D gene ambiguous. Germline lookup yields CDR1 MDHEN and CDR2 SYDVKM. The V and J ends lost 1 base and 6 bases respectively, with 8 bases between them. The CDR3 is 13 amino acids.